Listed here are 8 T cell receptor beta chains from one sample, sequenced in a study of CD8+ T cells in alopecia areata. RNA extraction and reverse transcription yielded cDNA as sequencing template. Sequencing used immunoSEQ multiplex PCR; TCRdb keeps in-frame clones, though not all of them. The profile covers approximately 300,000 clones, none occurring a single time. Pooled cutaneous lymph node cells were sorted using CD4, CD8alpha, NKG2D, NKG2ACE and other markers. The sample consisted of CD4+ T cells sorted from a lymph node. The source is a C3H/HeJ mouse with alopecia areata. Strain MHC haplotype: H2-k.

With regard to this clone: The germline and genes are mouse ones. The sequenced fragment ends 4 residues before the CDR3 boundary, so the rest is inferred from the germline J gene. V gene TRBV5 combines with J gene TRBJ2-7; possible D gene TRBD2, 6 bases. Germline lookup yields CDR1 LGHNA and CDR2 YNLKQL (reference sequence). This CDR3 is built from 16 residues. V lost 0 bases and J lost 3, with 15 bases in between. The part of the CDR3 DNA that was read is TGTGCCAGCAGCCAAGATCTCCGGGGGGAGGGCTAT. Its translation: CASSQDLRGEGY. The whole CDR3 region reads CASSQDLRGEGYEQYF.

The table lists this clone with a few counts. Gene names and germline refer to mouse. The read comes to an end 4 residues before the CDR3 does, leaving the germline J gene to fill in the end. Other DNA sequences from this sample encode an identical CDR3 as well. The chain uses TRBV19 and TRBJ1-1, with no clear D. CDR3 length equals 11 residues. Germline V lookup: CDR1 FNHDT, CDR2 SITEND (reference sequence). Incomplete CDR3 DNA: TGTGCCAGCAGTATACACAAA. Amino acid sequence: CASSIHK. The full-length CDR3 reads as CASSIHKEVFF.

This clone was observed a handful of times. The germline and genes are mouse ones. The read halts 4 residues ahead of the CDR3 end, with the missing end drawn from the germline J gene. Other nucleotide sequences in the sample specify the same CDR3. The genes are TRBV19 and TRBJ2-3; 7 positions agree with TRBD1. V trimming: 6 bases; J trimming: 0 bases; junction bases outside the gene matches: 4. The CDR3 contains 14 residues. Looked up from germline, CDR1 is FNHDT and CDR2 is SITEND (reference sequence). CDR3 DNA, as far as it was read: TGTGCCAGCACTCCGGGACAGAGTGCAGAA. This gives the protein CASTPGQSAE. The CDR3 in its entirety is CASTPGQSAETLYF.

A note on this clone: Gene names are mouse gene names. The read finishes 4 residues shy of the CDR3 end, and the germline J gene is used to complete it. The chain employs TRBV13-2 and TRBJ2-3; weak D call: TRBD2 (6 bases). Trimming stripped 5 bases from V and 0 bases from J, with 13 bases between. The CDR3 has 15 amino acids. Germline V lookup: CDR1 NNHNN, CDR2 SYGAGS (reference sequence). The CDR3 DNA, read in part, is TGTGCCAGCGGACACTGGGCCCTTAGTGCAGAA. Translation: CASGHWALSAE. The CDR3 in its entirety is CASGHWALSAETLYF.

This clone has more than one count but fewer than ten. The genes and germline here are from mouse. The read terminates 4 residues ahead of where the CDR3 ends, so the germline J gene completes it. In the same sample, other DNA sequences code for this CDR3. The V and J genes are TRBV31 and TRBJ2-1; 12 bases map to TRBD2. With 3 bases clipped from V and 5 bases from J, the junction kept 5 bases outside the gene matches. The CDR3 runs 15 residues. CDR1 is GKSSPN and CDR2 is SITVG in the germline V gene. CDR3 amino acids: CAWRGLGGRDAEQFF. The sequenced part of the CDR3 DNA is TGTGCCTGGAGAGGACTGGGGGGGAGGGATGCT.

To note about this clone: Genes here carry mouse names. The read ends 4 residues shy of where the CDR3 ends; the end is completed using the germline J gene. The sample contains more than one DNA sequence encoding this CDR3. This rearrangement joins TRBV5 to TRBJ2-1; 9 bases line up with TRBD1. The ends lost 3 bases at V and 4 bases at J; junction bases unmatched: 4. CDR1 LGHNA and CDR2 YNLKQL come from the germline V gene (reference sequence). This CDR3 is built from 15 residues. CDR3 region: CASSQDRGRYAEQFF. CDR3 DNA (partial): TGTGCCAGCAGCCAGGACAGGGGACGGTATGCT.

On this clone itself: Gene names follow the mouse nomenclature. The read comes to an end 3 residues before the CDR3 does, leaving the germline J gene to fill in the end. The V gene is TRBV13-1, the J gene TRBJ1-6, with 7 bases identical to TRBD1. TRBJ1-6 is an open reading frame whose function is uncertain. The CDR3 loop spans 13 amino acids. Germline loops: CDR1 NSHNY, CDR2 SYGAGN. CDR3 loop: CASSDAGGGGLYF. The covered CDR3 bases are TGTGCCAGCAGTGATGCTGGAGGGGGCGGC.

Concerning this clone: Germline and genes here are mouse. The sequenced fragment ends 4 residues before the CDR3 boundary, so the rest is inferred from the germline J gene. The chain uses TRBV1 and TRBJ2-3; 9 bases line up with TRBD2. The CDR3 spans 16 residues. The germline V gene encodes CDR1 NSQYPW and CDR2 LRSPGD (reference sequence). CDR3 bases read: TGCACCTGCAGTGCAGATACTAACTGGGGGGAAGAA. Its protein is CTCSADTNWGEE. The complete CDR3 sequence is CTCSADTNWGEETLYF.